This T cell receptor beta chain appears in the sequencing data of a study of T cells expressing NK-cell markers. Synthesis of TCR beta cDNA relied on 5'RACE template switching carrying UMIs. Following a re-call of the 5' RACE reads, TCRdb has one entry per CDR3 protein and lacks DNA. The sample holds roughly 450,000 distinct CDR3 sequences. The CDR3 extends over 13 amino acids. The germline CDR1 and CDR2 sequences are DFQATT and SNEGSKA (reference sequence). The sequenced material came from blood T cells: a sorted CD56 or NKG2C T cell subset, CD4+ or CD8+ T cells, or bulk PBMC T cells (not recorded which). The chain links TRBV20-1 to TRBJ2-1; TCRdb gives TRBD1 as the D gene, but with no DNA this cannot be confirmed. This sequence was found in a woman aged 50 to 65 in good health. CDR3 protein: CSASRDRGREQFF.